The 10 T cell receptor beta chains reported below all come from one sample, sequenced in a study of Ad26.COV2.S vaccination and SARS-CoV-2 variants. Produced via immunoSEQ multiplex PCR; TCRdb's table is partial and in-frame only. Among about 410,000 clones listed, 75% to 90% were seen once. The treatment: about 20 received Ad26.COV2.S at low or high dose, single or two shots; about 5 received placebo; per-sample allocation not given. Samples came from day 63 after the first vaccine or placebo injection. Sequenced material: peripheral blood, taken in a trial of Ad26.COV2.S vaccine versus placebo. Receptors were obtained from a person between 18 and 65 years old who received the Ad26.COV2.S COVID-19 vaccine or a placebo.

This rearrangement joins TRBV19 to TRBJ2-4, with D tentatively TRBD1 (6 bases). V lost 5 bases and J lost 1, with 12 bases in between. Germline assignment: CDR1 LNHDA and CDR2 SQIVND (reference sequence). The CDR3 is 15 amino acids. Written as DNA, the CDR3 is TGTGCCAGTAGTTCCCAGGGGACGGCCAAAAACATTCAGTACTTC. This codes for CASSSQGTAKNIQYF.

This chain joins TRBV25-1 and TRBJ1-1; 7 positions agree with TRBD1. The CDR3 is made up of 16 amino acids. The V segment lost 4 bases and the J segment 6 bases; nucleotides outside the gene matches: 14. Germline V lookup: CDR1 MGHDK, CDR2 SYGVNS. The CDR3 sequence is CASSAPGQTYGAEAFF. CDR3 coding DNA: TGTGCCAGCAGTGCTCCGGGACAGACCTACGGCGCTGAAGCTTTCTTT.

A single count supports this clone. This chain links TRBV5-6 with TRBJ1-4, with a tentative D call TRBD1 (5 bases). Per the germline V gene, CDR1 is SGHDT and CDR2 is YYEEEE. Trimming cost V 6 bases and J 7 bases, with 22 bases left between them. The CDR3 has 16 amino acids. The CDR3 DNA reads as TGTGCCAGCACCCTGACGGGCGGGACCACGACTGAAAAACTGTTTTTT. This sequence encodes CASTLTGGTTTEKLFF.

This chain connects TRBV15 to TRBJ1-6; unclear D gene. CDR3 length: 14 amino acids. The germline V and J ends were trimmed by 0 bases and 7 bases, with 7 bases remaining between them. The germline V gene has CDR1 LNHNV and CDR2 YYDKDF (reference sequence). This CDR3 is CATSRDISNSPLHF. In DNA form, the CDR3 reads TGTGCCACCAGCAGAGATATTAGCAATTCACCCCTCCACTTT.

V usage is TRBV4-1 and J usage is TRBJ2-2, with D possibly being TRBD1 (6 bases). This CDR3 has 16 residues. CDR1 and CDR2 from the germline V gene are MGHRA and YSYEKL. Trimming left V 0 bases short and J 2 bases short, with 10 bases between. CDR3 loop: CASSQENRANTGELFF. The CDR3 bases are TGCGCCAGCAGCCAAGAGAACAGGGCAAACACCGGGGAGCTGTTTTTT.

CDR3 loop: CASSQAPSRLGEQYF. The CDR3 bases are TGCGCCAGCAGCCAAGCGCCTAGCCGGCTAGGCGAGCAGTACTTC. This rearrangement joins TRBV4-1 to TRBJ2-7, with D possibly being TRBD2 (5 bases). Germline lookup yields CDR1 MGHRA and CDR2 YSYEKL. The CDR3 totals 15 residues. Trimming left V 1 base short and J 6 bases short, with 16 bases between.

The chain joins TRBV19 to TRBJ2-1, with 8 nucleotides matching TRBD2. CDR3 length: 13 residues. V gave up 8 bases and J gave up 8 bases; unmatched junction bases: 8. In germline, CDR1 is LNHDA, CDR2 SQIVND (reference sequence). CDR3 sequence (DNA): TGTGCCAGTGGTAGCGGGATGTATGATGAGCAGTTCTTC. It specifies CASGSGMYDEQFF.

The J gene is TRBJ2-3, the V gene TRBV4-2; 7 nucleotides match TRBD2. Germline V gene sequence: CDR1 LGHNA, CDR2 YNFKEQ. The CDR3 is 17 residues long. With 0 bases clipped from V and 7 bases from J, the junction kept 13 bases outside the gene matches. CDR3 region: CASSQEGVGAGVYTQYF. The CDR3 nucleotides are TGTGCCAGCAGCCAAGAGGGGGTAGGGGCGGGAGTTTATACGCAGTATTTT.

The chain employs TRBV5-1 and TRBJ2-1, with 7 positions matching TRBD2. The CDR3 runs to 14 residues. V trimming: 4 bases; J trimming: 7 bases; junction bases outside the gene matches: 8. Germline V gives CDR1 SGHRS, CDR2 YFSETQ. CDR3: CASSAQGRGNEQFF. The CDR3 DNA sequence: TGCGCCAGCAGCGCCCAAGGGCGGGGGAATGAGCAGTTCTTC.

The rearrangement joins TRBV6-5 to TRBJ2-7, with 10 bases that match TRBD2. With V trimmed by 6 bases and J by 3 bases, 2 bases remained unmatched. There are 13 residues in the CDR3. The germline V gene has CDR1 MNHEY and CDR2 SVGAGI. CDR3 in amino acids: CASRSGGDYEQYF. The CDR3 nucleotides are TGTGCCAGCAGAAGCGGGGGGGACTACGAGCAGTACTTC.